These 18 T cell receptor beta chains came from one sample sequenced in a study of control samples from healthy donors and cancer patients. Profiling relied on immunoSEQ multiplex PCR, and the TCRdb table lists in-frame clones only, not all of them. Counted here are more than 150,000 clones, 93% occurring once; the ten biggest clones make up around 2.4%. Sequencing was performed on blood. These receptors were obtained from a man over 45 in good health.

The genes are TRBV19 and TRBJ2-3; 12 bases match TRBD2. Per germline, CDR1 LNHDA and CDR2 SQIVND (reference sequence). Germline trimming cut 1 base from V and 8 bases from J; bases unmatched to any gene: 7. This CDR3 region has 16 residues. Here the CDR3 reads CASSIGLAGVAFTQYF. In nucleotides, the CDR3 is TGTGCCAGTAGTATAGGACTAGCGGGAGTGGCGTTTACGCAGTATTTT.

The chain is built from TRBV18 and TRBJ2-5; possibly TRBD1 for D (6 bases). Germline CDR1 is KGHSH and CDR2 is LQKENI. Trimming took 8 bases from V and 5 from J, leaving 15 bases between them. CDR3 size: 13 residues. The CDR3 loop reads CASGTGLGETQYF. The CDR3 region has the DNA TGTGCCAGCGGTACAGGGCTGGGGGAGACCCAGTACTTC.

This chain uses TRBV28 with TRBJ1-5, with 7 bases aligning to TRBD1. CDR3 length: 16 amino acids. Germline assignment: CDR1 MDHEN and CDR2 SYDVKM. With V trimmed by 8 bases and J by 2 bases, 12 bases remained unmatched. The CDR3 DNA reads TGTGCCAGCCTTCAAGGGGGCGAGACGGGCAATCAGCCCCAGCATTTT. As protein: CASLQGGETGNQPQHF.

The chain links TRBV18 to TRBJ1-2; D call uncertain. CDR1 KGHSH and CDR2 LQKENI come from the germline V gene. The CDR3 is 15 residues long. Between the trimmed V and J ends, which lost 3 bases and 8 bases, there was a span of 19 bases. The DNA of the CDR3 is TGTGCCAGCTCACCTCCGCGCGATACGCAACGAGGCTACACCTTC. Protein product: CASSPPRDTQRGYTF.

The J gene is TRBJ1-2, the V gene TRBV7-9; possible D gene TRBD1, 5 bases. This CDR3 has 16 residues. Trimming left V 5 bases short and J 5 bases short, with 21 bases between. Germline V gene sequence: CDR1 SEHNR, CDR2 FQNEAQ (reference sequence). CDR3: CASSRMGTGQIYGYTF. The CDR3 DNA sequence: TGTGCCAGCAGCAGGATGGGGACGGGCCAAATATATGGCTACACCTTC.

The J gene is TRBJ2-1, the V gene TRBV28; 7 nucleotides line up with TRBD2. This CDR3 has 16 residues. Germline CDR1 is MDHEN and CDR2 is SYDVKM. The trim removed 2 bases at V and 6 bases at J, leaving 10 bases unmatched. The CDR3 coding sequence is TGTGCCAGCAGTTTAGGGAGCGGGATTTCCCCCAATGAGCAGTTCTTC. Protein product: CASSLGSGISPNEQFF.

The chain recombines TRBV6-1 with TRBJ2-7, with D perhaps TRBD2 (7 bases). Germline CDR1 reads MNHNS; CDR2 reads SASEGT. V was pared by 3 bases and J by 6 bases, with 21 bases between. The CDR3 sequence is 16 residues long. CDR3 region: CASSELFRMGGLEQYF. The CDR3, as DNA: TGTGCCAGCAGTGAGTTATTCCGGATGGGGGGGCTCGAGCAGTACTTC.

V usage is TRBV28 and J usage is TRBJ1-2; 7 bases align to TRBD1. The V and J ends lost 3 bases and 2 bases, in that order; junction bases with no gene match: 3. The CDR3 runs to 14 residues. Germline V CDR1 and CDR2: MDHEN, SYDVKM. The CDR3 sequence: CASSLARGNYGYTF. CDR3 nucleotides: TGTGCCAGCAGTTTGGCCAGGGGGAACTATGGCTACACCTTC.

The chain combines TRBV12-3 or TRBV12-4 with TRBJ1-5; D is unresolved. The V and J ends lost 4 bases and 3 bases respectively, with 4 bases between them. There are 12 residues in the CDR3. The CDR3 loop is CASSSNNQPQHF. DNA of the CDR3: TGTGCCAGCAGTTCCAACAATCAGCCCCAGCATTTT.

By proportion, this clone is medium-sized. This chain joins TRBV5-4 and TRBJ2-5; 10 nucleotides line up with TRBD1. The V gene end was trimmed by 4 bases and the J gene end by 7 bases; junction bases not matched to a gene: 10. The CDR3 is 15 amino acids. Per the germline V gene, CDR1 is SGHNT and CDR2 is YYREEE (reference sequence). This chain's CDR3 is CASSEPRTGGGTQYF. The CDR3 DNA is TGTGCCAGCAGCGAGCCCCGGACAGGGGGGGGGACCCAGTACTTC.

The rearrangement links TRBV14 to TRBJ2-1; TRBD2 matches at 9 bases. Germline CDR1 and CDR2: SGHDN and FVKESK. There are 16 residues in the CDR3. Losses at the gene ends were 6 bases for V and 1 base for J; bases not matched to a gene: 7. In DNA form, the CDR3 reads TGTGCCAGCAGTCGTAGCGGGAGAGGGTCCTACAATGAGCAGTTCTTC. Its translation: CASSRSGRGSYNEQFF.

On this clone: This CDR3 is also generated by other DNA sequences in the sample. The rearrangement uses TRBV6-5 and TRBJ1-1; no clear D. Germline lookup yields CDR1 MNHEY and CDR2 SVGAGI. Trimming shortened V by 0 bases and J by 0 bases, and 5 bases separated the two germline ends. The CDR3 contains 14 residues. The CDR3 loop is CASSYSTLNTEAFF. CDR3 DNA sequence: TGTGCCAGCAGTTACTCCACACTGAACACTGAAGCTTTCTTT.

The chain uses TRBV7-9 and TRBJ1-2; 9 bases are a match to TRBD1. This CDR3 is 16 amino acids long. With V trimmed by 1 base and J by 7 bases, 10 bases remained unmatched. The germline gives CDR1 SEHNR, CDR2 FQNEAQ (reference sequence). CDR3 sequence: CASSLGHGTGTGGYTF. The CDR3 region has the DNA TGTGCCAGCAGCTTAGGCCATGGGACAGGGACCGGTGGCTACACCTTC.

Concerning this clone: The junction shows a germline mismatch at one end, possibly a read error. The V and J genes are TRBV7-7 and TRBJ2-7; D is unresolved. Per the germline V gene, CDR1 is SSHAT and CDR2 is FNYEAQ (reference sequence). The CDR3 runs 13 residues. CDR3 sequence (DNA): TGTGCTAGCAGCCCTCGGCCCTATGGGGAGCAGTACTTC. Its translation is CASSPRPYGEQYF. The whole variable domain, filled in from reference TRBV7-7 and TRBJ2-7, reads GAGVSQSPRYKVTKRGQDVTLRCDPISSHATLYWYQQALGQGPEFLTYFNYEAQPDKSGLPSDRFSAERPEGSISTLTIQRTEQRDSAMYRCASSPRPYGEQYFGPGTRLTVT.

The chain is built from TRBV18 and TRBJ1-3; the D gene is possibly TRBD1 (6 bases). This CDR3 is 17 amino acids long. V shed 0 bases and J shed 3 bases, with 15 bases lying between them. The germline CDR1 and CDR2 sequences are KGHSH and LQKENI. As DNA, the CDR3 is TGTGCCAGCTCACCACCATTACAGGGCCTACTTGGAAACACCATATATTTT. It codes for CASSPPLQGLLGNTIYF.

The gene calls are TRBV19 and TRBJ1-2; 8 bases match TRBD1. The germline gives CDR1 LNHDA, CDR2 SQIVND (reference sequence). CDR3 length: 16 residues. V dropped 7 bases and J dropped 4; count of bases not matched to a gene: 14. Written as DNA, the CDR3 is TGTGCCAGTACCACCATCCGACAGGGGCCTATCTATGGCTACACCTTC. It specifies CASTTIRQGPIYGYTF.

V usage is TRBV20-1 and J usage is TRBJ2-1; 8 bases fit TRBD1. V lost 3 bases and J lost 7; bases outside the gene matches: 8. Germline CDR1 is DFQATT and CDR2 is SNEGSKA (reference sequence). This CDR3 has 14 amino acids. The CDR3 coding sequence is TGCAGTGCTAGTCTTAGGACAGGGAGGAATGAGCAGTTCTTC. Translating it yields CSASLRTGRNEQFF.

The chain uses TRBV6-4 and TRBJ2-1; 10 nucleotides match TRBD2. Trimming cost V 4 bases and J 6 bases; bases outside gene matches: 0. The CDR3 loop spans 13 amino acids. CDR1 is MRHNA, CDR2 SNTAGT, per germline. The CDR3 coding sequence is TGTGCCAGCAGTGTAGCGGGAGGCAATGAGCAGTTCTTC. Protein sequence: CASSVAGGNEQFF.